The TCR beta chain described here comes from a study of T-cell memory formation after mild COVID-19. Study-level information: Each donor largely had its own TCR clusters.

Trimming left V 4 bases short and J 7 bases short, with 24 bases between. The CDR3 is 17 residues long. CDR1 SGHNT and CDR2 YYREEE come from the germline V gene (reference sequence). TCRdb reprocessed the 5' RACE reads via MiXCR and lists one record per CDR3 protein. The data contain 75,000 to 90,000 distinct CDR3 sequences, approximately 14% of them seen just once; the ten biggest clones take up about a third. Material for sequencing was PBMCs or a T cell subset sorted from them (not recorded which). The genes are TRBV5-4 and TRBJ2-1; D is perhaps TRBD2 (6 bases). The TCR was taken from an adult woman who had mild COVID-19 (a few samples of this study predate the infection). Cell type and time point are not known. The CDR3: CASSRSHEGGSVNEQFF. CDR3 in DNA: TGTGCCAGCAGCCGCTCTCATGAGGGAGGTTCGGTAAATGAGCAGTTCTTC.